Each of the 15 T cell receptor beta chains below was sequenced from the same sample in a study of cytomegalovirus exposure and HLA in healthy donors. The PCR made use of 60 Vbeta and 13 Jbeta primers. Sequencing used immunoSEQ multiplex PCR; TCRdb keeps in-frame clones, though not all of them. In all, the sample yields around 58,000 clones. The sequencing input was PBMCs. The receptors shown here come from a man over 45 in good health and CMV-seropositive.

This chain joins TRBV7-8 and TRBJ1-4; 9 bases fit TRBD1. Trimming removed 3 bases from V and 8 bases from J; junction bases left unmatched: 13. Germline CDR1 reads SGHVS; CDR2 reads FQNEAQ. This CDR3 is 17 amino acids long. CDR3: CASSLFPPGQGREKLFF. CDR3 nucleotide sequence: TGTGCCAGCAGCTTGTTCCCACCGGGACAGGGTCGGGAAAAACTGTTTTTT. Full variable domain (rest looked up from reference TRBV7-8 and TRBJ1-4): GAGVSQSPRYKVAKRGQDVALRCDPISGHVSLFWYQQALGQGPEFLTYFQNEAQLDKSGLPSDRFFAERPEGSVSTLKIQRTQQEDSAVYLCASSLFPPGQGREKLFFGSGTQLSVL.

This chain joins TRBV5-4 and TRBJ1-3, with unresolved D. The CDR3 runs 14 residues. Trimming stripped 0 bases from V and 0 bases from J, with 4 bases between. Per germline, CDR1 SGHNT and CDR2 YYREEE (reference sequence). CDR3 loop: CASSLAGSGNTIYF. The CDR3 DNA sequence: TGTGCCAGCAGCTTGGCGGGCTCTGGAAACACCATATATTTT. The complete variable domain, with remaining parts taken from reference TRBV5-4 and TRBJ1-3, reads ETGVTQSPTHLIKTRGQQVTLRCSSQSGHNTVSWYQQALGQGPQFIFQYYREEENGRGNFPPRFSGLQFPNYSSELNVNALELDDSALYLCASSLAGSGNTIYFGEGSWLTVV.

The V call is TRBV19, the J call TRBJ2-5, with D possibly being TRBD2 (5 bases). V lost 5 bases and J 1 base, leaving 14 bases between the germline ends. CDR3 size: 15 residues. Looked up from germline, CDR1 is LNHDA and CDR2 is SQIVND (reference sequence). Written as DNA, the CDR3 is TGTGCCAGTAGTCCCGGGGTGGTCTCCCAAGAGACCCAGTACTTC. It specifies CASSPGVVSQETQYF.

The chain links TRBV6-5 to TRBJ2-1; 9 nucleotides line up with TRBD1. CDR3 length equals 15 residues. Germline V gene data show CDR1 as MNHEY and CDR2 as SVGAGI. Trimming removed 2 bases from V and 9 bases from J; junction bases left unmatched: 8. The CDR3 DNA sequence: TGTGCCAGCAGTTACCGGGACAGGGCCTGGGGTGAGCAGTTCTTC. Protein sequence: CASSYRDRAWGEQFF.

This rearrangement joins TRBV5-6 to TRBJ2-4; 7 nucleotides align to TRBD1. Per germline, CDR1 SGHDT and CDR2 YYEEEE. The length of the CDR3 is 14 residues. The ends lost 2 bases at V and 6 bases at J; junction bases unmatched: 5. CDR3 in amino acids: CASSLQGPLNIQYF. CDR3 nucleotides: TGTGCCAGCAGCTTACAGGGGCCCTTAAACATTCAGTACTTC.

V is TRBV4-1 and J is TRBJ1-2, with TRBD1 identical over 7 bases. V shed 4 bases, J shed 0 bases, and the junction held 8 bases outside the gene matches. In germline, CDR1 is MGHRA, CDR2 YSYEKL. The CDR3 consists of 16 residues. The CDR3: CASSRGPGQTNYGYTF. Written as DNA, the CDR3 is TGCGCCAGCAGCCGAGGGCCGGGACAGACTAACTATGGCTACACCTTC.

The chain has TRBV7-2 and TRBJ2-1; 7 nucleotides line up with TRBD1. The CDR3 is 15 residues long. CDR1 and CDR2 (germline): SGHTA, FQGNSA. Trimming removed 4 bases from V and 5 bases from J; junction bases left unmatched: 8. CDR3 DNA: TGTGCCAGCAGCTCAACCGGGACAGACGACAATGAGCAGTTCTTC. Its protein product is CASSSTGTDDNEQFF. Drawing the rest from reference TRBV7-2 and TRBJ2-1, the complete variable domain is GAGVSQSPSNKVTEKGKDVELRCDPISGHTALYWYRQSLGQGLEFLIYFQGNSAPDKSGLPSDRFSAERTGGSVSTLTIQRTQQEDSAVYLCASSSTGTDDNEQFFGPGTRLTVL.

The chain links TRBV29-1 to TRBJ1-4; tentative D call: TRBD1 (6 bases). Trimming removed 4 bases at V and 1 base at J, with 13 bases between. The CDR3 spans 15 residues. CDR1 SQVTM and CDR2 ANQGSEA come from the germline V gene. CDR3 DNA: TGCAGCGTTGGGATTACCAGGGGAACTAATGAAAAACTGTTTTTT. Translation: CSVGITRGTNEKLFF.

The chain joins TRBV18 to TRBJ2-7; weak D call: TRBD1 (6 bases). The CDR3 runs 13 residues. The V and J ends lost 6 bases and 3 bases respectively, with 12 bases between them. Germline lookup yields CDR1 KGHSH and CDR2 LQKENI. CDR3 DNA sequence: TGTGCCAGCTCCCCAATGGACAGCTACGAGCAGTACTTC. Its translation: CASSPMDSYEQYF.

The chain recombines TRBV5-4 with TRBJ2-7; 7 positions agree with TRBD1. Germline loops: CDR1 SGHNT, CDR2 YYREEE (reference sequence). V shed 4 bases and J 2 bases; nucleotides not matched to a gene: 9. CDR3 size: 15 residues. The CDR3 is CASSPDRANPYEQYF. CDR3 in DNA: TGTGCCAGCAGCCCCGACAGGGCTAACCCCTACGAGCAGTACTTC.

The V and J genes are TRBV29-1 and TRBJ2-2; tentative D call: TRBD1 (5 bases). V was cut by 4 bases and J by 2 bases, with 8 bases left in between. Germline V gene data show CDR1 as SQVTM and CDR2 as ANQGSEA. The CDR3 covers 13 residues. The CDR3 sequence is CSVGQLNTGELFF. Written as DNA, the CDR3 is TGCAGCGTTGGACAGTTAAACACCGGGGAGCTGTTTTTT.

V usage is TRBV7-9 and J usage is TRBJ1-5; TRBD1 aligns across 10 bases. V was clipped by 5 bases and J by 2 bases; unmatched bases: 3. The CDR3 has 15 amino acids. Germline V gene sequence: CDR1 SEHNR, CDR2 FQNEAQ (reference sequence). The CDR3 DNA follows: TGTGCCAGCAGCCCAGGACAGGGGGGCAATCAGCCCCAGCATTTT. It encodes CASSPGQGGNQPQHF.

J is TRBJ2-7 and V is TRBV6-5; 7 nucleotides match TRBD2. J was trimmed by 2 bases and V by 6 bases; bases with no gene match: 7. Germline V CDR1 and CDR2: MNHEY, SVGAGI. This CDR3 comprises 14 residues. CDR3 bases: TGTGCCAGCAGGGGAGGGAGCAACACCTACGAGCAGTACTTC. Translated, it gives CASRGGSNTYEQYF.

The rearrangement uses TRBV5-1 and TRBJ2-2; TRBD2 matches at 8 bases. The germline V gene has CDR1 SGHRS and CDR2 YFSETQ. The CDR3 has 15 amino acids. J lost 7 bases, V lost 0 bases, and 5 bases had no gene match. CDR3 nucleotides: TGCGCCAGCAGCTTGGGGGGACTAGGATTCGGGGAGCTGTTTTTT. Amino acid sequence: CASSLGGLGFGELFF.

Worth noting for this clone: Because it lacks the conserved phenylalanine or tryptophan at the end, this CDR3 is likely a read error. The limits of the CDR3 on the DNA are not certain, so only TCRdb's listed CDR3 is given. V and J are TRBV19 and TRBJ1-6. The CDR3 region is 9 residues in length, termini included. Germline CDR1 reads LNHDA; CDR2 reads SQIVND (reference sequence). Here the CDR3 reads CATSTGRRE.